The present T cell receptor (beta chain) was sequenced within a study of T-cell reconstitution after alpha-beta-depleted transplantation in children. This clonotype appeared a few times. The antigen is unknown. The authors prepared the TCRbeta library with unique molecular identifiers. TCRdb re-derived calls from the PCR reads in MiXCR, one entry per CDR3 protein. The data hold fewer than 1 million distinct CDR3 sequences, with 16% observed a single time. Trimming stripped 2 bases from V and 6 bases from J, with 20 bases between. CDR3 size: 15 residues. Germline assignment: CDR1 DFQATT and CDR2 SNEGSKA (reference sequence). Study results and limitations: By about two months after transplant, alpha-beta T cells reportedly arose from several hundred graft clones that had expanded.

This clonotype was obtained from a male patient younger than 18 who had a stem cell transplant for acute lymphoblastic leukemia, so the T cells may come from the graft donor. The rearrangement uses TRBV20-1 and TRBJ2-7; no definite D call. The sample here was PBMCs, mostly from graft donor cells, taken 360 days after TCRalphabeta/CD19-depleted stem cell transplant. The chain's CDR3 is CSARYWQVNSGEQYF. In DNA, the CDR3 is TGCAGTGCTAGATACTGGCAGGTCAACTCGGGCGAGCAGTACTTC.